This is a list of T cell receptor beta chains from one sample in a study of blood T cell repertoires in COVID-19. Using immunoSEQ multiplex PCR, the repertoire was profiled, and TCRdb retains in-frame clones only, with some absent. The sample lists over 150,000 clones; 80% to 90% were seen once. The sequencing sample was made of peripheral blood. All receptors derive from a man younger than 35 who had recovered from COVID-19. Each CDR3 is given with its conserved first and last residue. D genes are given only for firm matches. Clone size is given for some rows only: seen once, a few or many times, or a class if the clone is expanded.

clone_size	v_call	j_call	d_call	cdr3_nt	cdr3_aa
few	TRBV5-5	TRBJ1-5	NA	TGTGCCAGCAGCTTGTACGGGACAAGCAATCAGCCCCAGCATTTT	CASSLYGTSNQPQHF
NA	TRBV3-1/TRBV3-2	TRBJ1-2	NA	TGTGCCAGCAGCCGAGAAGAAGCTACCCGGTCTATAAACTATGGCTACACCTTC	CASSREEATRSINYGYTF
NA	TRBV11-3	TRBJ2-1	TRBD1	TGTGCCAGCAGCTCCCGGGACAGCGGTACTGATGAGCAGTTCTTC	CASSSRDSGTDEQFF
NA	TRBV3-1/TRBV3-2	TRBJ2-3	NA	TGTGCCAGCAGCCAATACAGGGCTAGCACAGATACGCAGTATTTT	CASSQYRASTDTQYF
few	TRBV7-8	TRBJ1-6	NA	TGTGCCAGCAGCTATCCCAGACAGAGCTCCTATAATTCACCCCTCCACTTT	CASSYPRQSSYNSPLHF
once	TRBV28	TRBJ1-5	NA	TGTGCCAGCCAAGGCGGGGGCGCGAGCAATCAGCCCCAGCATTTT	CASQGGGASNQPQHF
NA	TRBV15	TRBJ2-5	TRBD2	TGTGCCACCAGCAGTCCTAGCGGGAAAGAGACCCAGTACTTC	CATSSPSGKETQYF
NA	TRBV7-7	TRBJ2-1	TRBD2	TGTGCTAGCAGCTTAGCTCTTAGCGGGACCTACAATGAGCAGTTCTTC	CASSLALSGTYNEQFF
NA	TRBV6-5	TRBJ1-2	NA	TGTGCCAGCAGTTACGAGGGACAAGCGGTCTATGGCTACACCTTC	CASSYEGQAVYGYTF
NA	TRBV10-3	TRBJ1-3	TRBD1	TGTGCCATCGGTGGACAGGGGTCTGGAAACACCATATATTTT	CAIGGQGSGNTIYF
once	TRBV20-1	TRBJ2-1	NA	TGCAGTGCTAGTGGCGGATCCTACAATGAGCAGTTCTTC	CSASGGSYNEQFF
NA	TRBV19	TRBJ1-5	NA	TGTGCCAGTAGTATTCAGGGTAACCATCAGCCCCAGCATTTT	CASSIQGNHQPQHF
NA	TRBV27	TRBJ2-6	TRBD2	TGTGCCAGCAGTCCCCGGTCAGCGGGAGGTTCCGGGGCCAACGTCCTGACTTTC	CASSPRSAGGSGANVLTF
NA	TRBV5-8	TRBJ2-7	TRBD2	TGTGCCAGCAGCAGGACCTCCGGAGCGGGACTATCCTACGAGCAGTACTTC	CASSRTSGAGLSYEQYF
NA	TRBV6-7	TRBJ1-6	NA	TGTGCCAGCAAAAAATCGGGATGTAATTCACCCCTCCACTTT	CASKKSGCNSPLHF
NA	TRBV5-1	TRBJ1-1	TRBD1	TGCGCCAGCAGCTTATCAGGGGGCGCGACTGAAGCTTTCTTT	CASSLSGGATEAFF
NA	TRBV11-2	TRBJ1-1	NA	TGTGCCAGCAGCTTGACAGCAGTCATGAACACTGAAGCTTTCTTT	CASSLTAVMNTEAFF
NA	TRBV6-1	TRBJ1-5	NA	TGTGCCAGCAGTGAAAGCAGCAATCAGCCCCAGCATTTT	CASSESSNQPQHF
NA	TRBV27	TRBJ1-1	TRBD1	TGTGCCAGCAGTTTATCGTGGCGGACAGGAATGAACACTGAAGCTTTCTTT	CASSLSWRTGMNTEAFF
NA	TRBV5-4	TRBJ1-4	TRBD1	TGTGCCAGCAGCACCAGACAGGGGACTAATGAAAAACTGTTTTTT	CASSTRQGTNEKLFF
NA	TRBV5-4	TRBJ2-2	TRBD2	TGTGCCAGCAGCAGTGGCCAGCGGGAGGGGATTACCGGGGAGCTGTTTTTT	CASSSGQREGITGELFF
NA	TRBV5-1	TRBJ2-3	TRBD1	TGCGCCAGCAGCTTACAGGGGGGTTCGGCAGATACGCAGTATTTT	CASSLQGGSADTQYF
NA	TRBV28	TRBJ2-1	TRBD2	TGTGCCAGCAGGCGGGAGGGCCTCCTATACAATGAGCAGTTCTTC	CASRREGLLYNEQFF
NA	TRBV4-3	TRBJ2-1	NA	TGCGCCAGCAGCCTACAGGGGGGGAATGAGCAGTTCTTC	CASSLQGGNEQFF
NA	TRBV4-1	TRBJ1-5	NA	TGCGCCAGCAGCCAAATTCTACGGGATCAGCCCCAGCATTTT	CASSQILRDQPQHF
NA	TRBV28	TRBJ2-3	TRBD2	TGTGCCAGCAAACTTCTTTCGGCGGGAGCAGATACGCAGTATTTT	CASKLLSAGADTQYF
NA	TRBV11-2	TRBJ2-1	NA	TGTGCCAGCAGCTTAATGGCGGGAAACAATGAGCAGTTCTTC	CASSLMAGNNEQFF
NA	TRBV5-6	TRBJ2-7	NA	TGTGCCAGCAGCTTTACAGGGTACGAGCAGTACTTC	CASSFTGYEQYF
NA	TRBV30	TRBJ1-1	NA	TGTGCCTGGCTCAGGGTCTACACTGAAGCTTTCTTT	CAWLRVYTEAFF
NA	TRBV6-6	TRBJ1-1	TRBD1	TGTGCCAGCAGTCCCCCGGCAGGGGGCGTGATAGAAGCTTTCTTT	CASSPPAGGVIEAFF
NA	TRBV6-2/TRBV6-3	TRBJ2-7	TRBD2	TGTGCCAGCAGCCTACTAGCGGGAGTGGCCTACGAGCAGTACTTC	CASSLLAGVAYEQYF
NA	TRBV10-1	TRBJ2-3	NA	TGCGCCAGCAGTCGAACGGGGAGTAGCACAGATACGCAGTATTTT	CASSRTGSSTDTQYF
NA	TRBV19	TRBJ2-2	NA	TGTGCCAGTAAGACTTCAGGGATAGCCACCGGGGAGCTGTTTTTT	CASKTSGIATGELFF
NA	TRBV10-3	TRBJ2-7	TRBD2	TGTGCCATCAGTCACCTAGCGGATCGTTACGAGCAGTACTTC	CAISHLADRYEQYF
NA	TRBV5-6	TRBJ2-7	TRBD2	TGTGCCAGCAGCCCCGTAGCGGGAGGGTCCCCCTACGAGCAGTACTTC	CASSPVAGGSPYEQYF
few	TRBV6-5	TRBJ1-5	NA	TGTGCCAGCAGTTTAAGCAGGGGTGAGCCCCAGCATTTT	CASSLSRGEPQHF
NA	TRBV7-9	TRBJ2-3	NA	TGTGTCAGCAGCTACTCCGCAGGGGGGCCAGATACGCAGTATTTT	CVSSYSAGGPDTQYF
NA	TRBV2	TRBJ1-6	TRBD1	TGTGCCACCCGGACAGGGGACTCCAATAATTCACCCCTCCACTTT	CATRTGDSNNSPLHF
NA	TRBV5-6	TRBJ2-3	NA	TGTGCCAGCAGCCCGGGAGGAGCCGAGGACAGGGTGTATGTGGATACGCAGTATTTT	CASSPGGAEDRVYVDTQYF
once	TRBV28	TRBJ1-1	TRBD1	TGTGCCAGCAGTTTGGACAGGCCGAACACTGAAGCTTTCTTT	CASSLDRPNTEAFF
NA	TRBV3-1/TRBV3-2	TRBJ2-1	TRBD2	TGTGCCAGCAGCCAGGGGGGGGAGCAGTTCTTC	CASSQGGEQFF
NA	TRBV19	TRBJ2-1	NA	TGTGCCAGTAGTCCTCCCCCGACAGGACGCTCCTACAATGAGCAGTTCTTC	CASSPPPTGRSYNEQFF
few	TRBV7-9	TRBJ1-2	TRBD1	TGTGCCAGCAGCTTTTCCGGGACAGGCGGTAACTATGGCTACACCTTC	CASSFSGTGGNYGYTF
NA	TRBV5-5	TRBJ2-1	NA	TGTGCCAGCAGACCGACAGGATCCACCTACAATGAGCAGTTCTTC	CASRPTGSTYNEQFF
NA	TRBV19	TRBJ1-2	NA	TGTGCCAGTAGTATAATTTTAGGGGAGGACAACTATGGCTACACCTTC	CASSIILGEDNYGYTF
few	TRBV7-8	TRBJ2-1	TRBD2	TGTGCCAGCAGTACTAGCGGGAGAGACTCCTACAATGAGCAGTTCTTC	CASSTSGRDSYNEQFF
NA	TRBV5-4	TRBJ2-4	TRBD2	TGTGCCAGCAGCACCCCTAGCGGGAGGGCCAAAAACATTCAGTACTTC	CASSTPSGRAKNIQYF
once	TRBV3-1/TRBV3-2	TRBJ1-1	NA	TGTGCCAGCAGCTTACGGTCGGGCACTGAAGCTTTCTTT	CASSLRSGTEAFF
NA	TRBV12-3/TRBV12-4	TRBJ2-2	NA	TGTGCCAGCAGCCTATACACCGGGGAGCTGTTTTTT	CASSLYTGELFF
NA	TRBV5-5	TRBJ2-7	NA	TGTGCCAGCAGCTTCCGGGACAACTACGAGCAGTACTTC	CASSFRDNYEQYF
NA	TRBV19	TRBJ2-1	TRBD2	TGTGCCAGTAGTATCACGGGGGGTCAGCGCAATGAGCAGTTCTTC	CASSITGGQRNEQFF
NA	TRBV5-1	TRBJ2-3	NA	TGCGCCAGCAGCTTGGTCTCAGGGGGGACCGATACGCAGTATTTT	CASSLVSGGTDTQYF
NA	TRBV20-1	TRBJ2-3	TRBD2	TGCAGTGCTAGTCTTAGCGGGAGGGCTGGAGATACGCAGTATTTT	CSASLSGRAGDTQYF
NA	TRBV6-5	TRBJ2-5	TRBD1	TGTGCCAGCAGTCCTCCGACAGGGCTGGTGTACTTC	CASSPPTGLVYF
NA	TRBV28	TRBJ2-5	TRBD2	TGTGCCAGCAGTCCCGGACTAGGGGAAGGGGAGACCCAGTACTTC	CASSPGLGEGETQYF
NA	TRBV29-1	TRBJ1-2	TRBD1	TGCAGCGCCCTACAGGGGGCAGGGGACTATGGCTACACCTTC	CSALQGAGDYGYTF
NA	TRBV27	TRBJ2-5	TRBD1	TGTGCCAGCAGGGCACTGGGACAGCTGGAGACCCAGTACTTC	CASRALGQLETQYF